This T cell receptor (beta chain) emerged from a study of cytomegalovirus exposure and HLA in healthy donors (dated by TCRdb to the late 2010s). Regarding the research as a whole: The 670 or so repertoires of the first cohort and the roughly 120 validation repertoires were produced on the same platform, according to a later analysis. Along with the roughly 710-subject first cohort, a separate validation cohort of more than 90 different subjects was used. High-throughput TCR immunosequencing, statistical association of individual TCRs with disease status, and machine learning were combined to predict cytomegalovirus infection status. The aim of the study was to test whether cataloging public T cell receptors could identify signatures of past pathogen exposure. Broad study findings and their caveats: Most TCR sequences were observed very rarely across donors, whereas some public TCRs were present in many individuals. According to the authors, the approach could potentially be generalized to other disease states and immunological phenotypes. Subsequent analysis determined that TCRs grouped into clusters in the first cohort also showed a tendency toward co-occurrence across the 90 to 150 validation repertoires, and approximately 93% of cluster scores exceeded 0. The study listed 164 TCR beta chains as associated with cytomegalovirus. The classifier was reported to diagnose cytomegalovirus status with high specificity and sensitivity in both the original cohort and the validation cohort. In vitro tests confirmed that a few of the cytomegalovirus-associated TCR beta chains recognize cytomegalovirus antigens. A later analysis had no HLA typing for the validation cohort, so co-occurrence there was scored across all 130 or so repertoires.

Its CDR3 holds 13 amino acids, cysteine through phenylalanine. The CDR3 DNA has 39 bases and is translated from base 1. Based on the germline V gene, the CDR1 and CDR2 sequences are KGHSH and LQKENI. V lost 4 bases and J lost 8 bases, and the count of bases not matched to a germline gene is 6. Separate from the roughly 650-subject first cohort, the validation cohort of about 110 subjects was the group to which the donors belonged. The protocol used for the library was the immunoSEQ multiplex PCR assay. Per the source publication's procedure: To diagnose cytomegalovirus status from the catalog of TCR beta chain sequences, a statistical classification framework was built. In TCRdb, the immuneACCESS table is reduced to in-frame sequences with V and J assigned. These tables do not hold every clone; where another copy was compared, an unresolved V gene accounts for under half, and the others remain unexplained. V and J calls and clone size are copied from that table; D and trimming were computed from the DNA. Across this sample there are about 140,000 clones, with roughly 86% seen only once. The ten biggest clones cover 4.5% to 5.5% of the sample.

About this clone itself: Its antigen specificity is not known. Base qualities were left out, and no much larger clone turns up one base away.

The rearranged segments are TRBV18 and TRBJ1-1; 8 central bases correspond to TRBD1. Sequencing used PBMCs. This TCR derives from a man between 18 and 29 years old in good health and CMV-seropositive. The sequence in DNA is TGTGCCAGCTCACTAAAGGACAGGGAAGAAGCTTTCTTT. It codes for CASSLKDREEAFF.